The 32 T cell receptor beta chains below were found in one sample sequenced in a study of cytomegalovirus exposure and HLA in healthy donors. The PCR made use of 60 Vbeta and 13 Jbeta primers. The protocol was immunoSEQ multiplex PCR, while the TCRdb copy is restricted to in-frame clones and leaves out a portion. The table records about 130,000 clones, 75% to 90% of them present only once. Sequences were obtained from PBMCs. The source is a man between 18 and 35 years old in good health and CMV-seropositive.

The chain is built from TRBV18 and TRBJ1-2, with 8 bases aligning to TRBD1. The V gene end was trimmed by 6 bases and the J gene end by 6 bases; junction bases not matched to a gene: 12. From germline, CDR1 is KGHSH and CDR2 LQKENI. This CDR3 spans 15 amino acids. The CDR3 spells CASSPSPTGANGYTF. CDR3 bases: TGTGCCAGCTCCCCTTCACCGACAGGGGCTAATGGCTACACCTTC.

The chain combines TRBV29-1 with TRBJ1-2, with D perhaps matching TRBD1 (6 bases). Germline V gene lookup returns CDR1 SQVTM and CDR2 ANQGSEA. CDR3 length: 11 amino acids. Trimming removed 5 bases at V and 8 bases at J, with 12 bases between. The CDR3 bases are TGCAGCGTTCTACAGGGTGGGGGCTACACCTTC. Translation gives CSVLQGGGYTF.

This chain joins TRBV19 and TRBJ2-3; 8 nucleotides align to TRBD2. This CDR3 region has 16 residues. V gave up 0 bases and J gave up 2 bases; unmatched junction bases: 4. Germline V gene data show CDR1 as LNHDA and CDR2 as SQIVND (reference sequence). DNA for the CDR3: TGTGCCAGTAGTATAGACGGGGGGGGCTACACAGATACGCAGTATTTT. Protein sequence: CASSIDGGGYTDTQYF.

The V gene is TRBV5-6, the J gene TRBJ2-7, with D hard to call. CDR3 length equals 13 residues. Germline assignment: CDR1 SGHDT and CDR2 YYEEEE. Trimming removed 1 base at V and 1 base at J, with 6 bases between. The chain's CDR3 is CASSLPVSYEQYF. CDR3 in DNA: TGTGCCAGCAGCTTGCCAGTTTCCTACGAGCAGTACTTC.

This rearrangement joins TRBV6-5 to TRBJ1-2; D is uncertain. CDR1 and CDR2 from the germline V gene are MNHEY and SVGAGI. Trimming took 6 bases from V and 7 from J, leaving 18 bases between them. This CDR3 is built from 14 residues. The CDR3 DNA is TGTGCCAGCAGCTTCTCCGGGTCGTCAACTGGCTACACCTTC. Encoded protein: CASSFSGSSTGYTF.

The chain links TRBV2 to TRBJ2-7; tentative D call: TRBD1 (5 bases). V lost 6 bases and J lost 0, with 12 bases in between. The CDR3 contains 14 residues. Germline CDR1 is SNHLY and CDR2 is FYNNEI. The CDR3 reads CASRSTESSYEQYF. The CDR3 coding sequence is TGTGCCAGCAGATCGACAGAGAGCTCCTACGAGCAGTACTTC. Together with reference TRBV2 and TRBJ2-7, the CDR3 gives the full variable domain: EPEVTQTPSHQVTQMGQEVILRCVPISNHLYFYWYRQILGQKVEFLVSFYNNEISEKSEIFDDQFSVERPDGSNFTLKIRSTKLEDSAMYFCASRSTESSYEQYFGPGTRLTVT.

The chain carries TRBV30 and TRBJ1-1; D is possibly TRBD1 (5 bases). CDR1 GTSNPN and CDR2 SVGIG come from the germline V gene (reference sequence). V was trimmed by 4 bases and J by 8 bases, leaving 17 bases between them. This CDR3 region has 13 residues. CDR3 in DNA: TGTGCCTGGAATGAAGGGGCGGCCTCCGAAGCTTTCTTT. This encodes CAWNEGAASEAFF.

This clone was detected once. The genes are TRBV19 and TRBJ2-5; a weak D match, TRBD1 (6 bases). The V and J ends lost 5 bases and 3 bases respectively, with 13 bases between them. The germline gives CDR1 LNHDA, CDR2 SQIVND (reference sequence). The CDR3 is 14 residues long. CDR3 amino acids: CASSPGQTKETQYF. The CDR3 DNA reads TGTGCCAGTAGTCCAGGACAGACAAAAGAGACCCAGTACTTC.

This rearrangement joins TRBV19 to TRBJ1-5, with TRBD1 identical over 8 bases. The CDR3 sequence is 18 residues long. Trimming removed 5 bases from V and 1 base from J; junction bases left unmatched: 13. In germline, CDR1 is LNHDA, CDR2 SQIVND (reference sequence). The DNA of the CDR3 is TGTGCCAGTAGTCCCGGACAGGGTATCCCAGTAAGCAATCAGCCCCAGCATTTT. This encodes CASSPGQGIPVSNQPQHF.

This clone was observed a handful of times. The chain combines TRBV5-1 with TRBJ2-1, with 7 positions matching TRBD1. The V and J ends lost 0 bases and 5 bases, in that order; junction bases with no gene match: 2. The CDR3 spans 14 residues. Germline lookup yields CDR1 SGHRS and CDR2 YFSETQ. The CDR3 nucleotides are TGCGCCAGCAGCTTGGGACAGGGTAACAATGAGCAGTTCTTC. Translated: CASSLGQGNNEQFF.

The chain uses TRBV27 and TRBJ2-1; 10 bases are shared with TRBD2. This CDR3 is built from 14 residues. In germline, CDR1 is MNHEY, CDR2 SMNVEV (reference sequence). V gave up 4 bases and J gave up 4 bases; unmatched junction bases: 1. CDR3 protein: CASSWTSGYNEQFF. The CDR3 coding sequence is TGTGCCAGCAGTTGGACTAGCGGATACAATGAGCAGTTCTTC.

The rearrangement joins TRBV18 to TRBJ1-4; 7 bases line up with TRBD1. V lost 5 bases to trimming and J lost 5 bases; unmatched junction nucleotides: 5. The CDR3 covers 14 residues. CDR1 is KGHSH and CDR2 is LQKENI in the germline V gene. The CDR3 sequence: CASSKGAVNEKLFF. DNA for the CDR3: TGTGCCAGCTCAAAGGGGGCGGTGAATGAAAAACTGTTTTTT.

The rearrangement links TRBV6-5 to TRBJ1-2; TRBD1 matches 9 bases. Germline CDR1 and CDR2: MNHEY and SVGAGI. V dropped 7 bases and J dropped 8; count of bases not matched to a gene: 8. This CDR3 has 13 residues. The CDR3 sequence is CASTTTGGRGYTF. The CDR3 DNA reads as TGTGCCAGCACCACAACAGGGGGCCGGGGCTACACCTTC.

This sequence joins TRBV5-5 and TRBJ2-5; TRBD2 is a possible D gene (6 bases). The germline V gene encodes CDR1 SGHKS and CDR2 YYEKEE (reference sequence). The CDR3 totals 16 residues. Trimming removed 9 bases at V and 4 bases at J, with 25 bases between. The CDR3 spells CATRVNGGISSETQYF. The CDR3 DNA follows: TGTGCCACCCGGGTGAACGGGGGAATATCTTCAGAGACCCAGTACTTC.

This rearrangement joins TRBV9 to TRBJ2-7, with D perhaps matching TRBD1 (6 bases). The CDR3 consists of 15 residues. Germline loops: CDR1 SGDLS, CDR2 YYNGEE. V dropped 7 bases and J dropped 7 bases, with 24 bases sitting between them. This chain's CDR3 is CASSPSWDTALEQYF. DNA for the CDR3: TGTGCCAGCTCGCCATCTTGGGACACCGCTTTGGAGCAGTACTTC.

CDR3 bases: TGTGCCACGGCTAGCGAGATTTACAATGAGCAGTTCTTC. Protein: CATASEIYNEQFF. The chain combines TRBV19 with TRBJ2-1, with D maybe TRBD2 (6 bases). The CDR3 is 13 residues long. The V end lost 10 bases, the J end lost 4 bases, and 14 bases lay between the germline ends. Germline values: CDR1 LNHDA, CDR2 SQIVND (reference sequence).

This clone was recorded only once. The chain recombines TRBV27 with TRBJ1-6; 10 bases map to TRBD1. The germline V gene has CDR1 MNHEY and CDR2 SMNVEV (reference sequence). The CDR3 is made up of 16 amino acids. Trimming at V came to 2 bases and at J to 8 bases, leaving 6 bases not matched to a gene. CDR3 sequence reads: CASSLAAGTGDSPLHF. CDR3 nucleotides: TGTGCCAGCAGTTTAGCGGCCGGGACAGGGGATTCACCCCTCCACTTT.

This clone was detected a few times. The V gene is TRBV27, the J gene TRBJ1-1; tentative D call: TRBD1 (5 bases). Trimming took off 5 bases at V and 2 bases at J, with 6 bases between the two ends. In germline, CDR1 is MNHEY, CDR2 SMNVEV (reference sequence). The CDR3 is 12 amino acids. The CDR3 spells CASSQGNTEAFF. CDR3 bases: TGTGCCAGCAGTCAGGGCAACACTGAAGCTTTCTTT.

The chain uses TRBV27 and TRBJ2-3; 8 nucleotides line up with TRBD1. The germline V gene has CDR1 MNHEY and CDR2 SMNVEV (reference sequence). The CDR3 consists of 17 residues. V was pared by 2 bases and J by 0 bases, with 7 bases of the junction left unmatched. The CDR3 sequence: CASSLGQGAWSTDTQYF. CDR3 bases: TGTGCCAGCAGTTTAGGGCAGGGGGCTTGGAGCACAGATACGCAGTATTTT.

The chain is built from TRBV7-3 and TRBJ2-5, with D maybe TRBD2 (6 bases). CDR1 is SGHTA and CDR2 is FQGTGA in the germline V gene. This CDR3 is built from 14 residues. Trimming shortened V by 5 bases and J by 1 base, and 11 bases separated the two germline ends. CDR3 amino acids: CASSPTGVQETQYF. DNA for the CDR3: TGTGCCAGCAGCCCCACGGGGGTCCAAGAGACCCAGTACTTC.

This clone was counted a few times. The V gene is TRBV7-9, the J gene TRBJ1-5, with TRBD1 identical over 9 bases. The germline gives CDR1 SEHNR, CDR2 FQNEAQ (reference sequence). The CDR3 consists of 15 residues. The V and J ends lost 4 bases and 2 bases, in that order; junction bases with no gene match: 3. The CDR3 region has the DNA TGTGCCAGCAGCTCGGGACAGGGAGGCAATCAGCCCCAGCATTTT. Its protein is CASSSGQGGNQPQHF.

A single count supports this clone. The chain recombines TRBV5-1 with TRBJ1-3; TRBD1 is a possible D gene (5 bases). This CDR3 has 15 amino acids. V was pared by 0 bases and J by 2 bases, with 9 bases between. The germline CDR1 and CDR2 sequences are SGHRS and YFSETQ. Here the CDR3 DNA reads TGCGCCAGCAGCTTGGATTCAGGGACTGGAAACACCATATATTTT. Translation gives CASSLDSGTGNTIYF.

The rearrangement links TRBV19 to TRBJ1-5; the D is unclear. This CDR3 has 13 residues. Germline assignment: CDR1 LNHDA and CDR2 SQIVND (reference sequence). V gave up 4 bases and J gave up 7 bases, with 11 bases separating them. CDR3 in amino acids: CASSNGDRQPQHF. The CDR3 DNA is TGTGCCAGTAGTAACGGGGATCGCCAGCCCCAGCATTTT.

This clone is a singleton in its sample. This chain joins TRBV5-4 and TRBJ1-1, with D perhaps TRBD1 (5 bases). The V gene lost 2 bases and the J gene lost 3 bases, with 14 bases spanning the gap. Looked up from germline, CDR1 is SGHNT and CDR2 is YYREEE (reference sequence). The CDR3 totals 15 residues. For the CDR3, the DNA is TGTGCCAGCAGCTTTAGTGCAGGGATTGACACTGAAGCTTTCTTT. Its protein product is CASSFSAGIDTEAFF. The full variable domain, in which reference TRBV5-4 and TRBJ1-1 provide the parts outside the CDR3, is ETGVTQSPTHLIKTRGQQVTLRCSSQSGHNTVSWYQQALGQGPQFIFQYYREEENGRGNFPPRFSGLQFPNYSSELNVNALELDDSALYLCASSFSAGIDTEAFFGQGTRLTVV.

The genes are TRBV27 and TRBJ1-1; 7 nucleotides match TRBD1. In germline, CDR1 is MNHEY, CDR2 SMNVEV (reference sequence). The V and J ends lost 6 bases and 2 bases, in that order; junction bases with no gene match: 6. The CDR3 totals 14 residues. CDR3 bases: TGTGCCAGCAGAGGCGGGACAGTTAACACTGAAGCTTTCTTT. This sequence encodes CASRGGTVNTEAFF.

This chain uses TRBV6-5 with TRBJ2-3, with TRBD1 matching over 8 bases. This CDR3 is built from 16 residues. J lost 1 base, V lost 2 bases, and 5 bases had no gene match. Germline CDR1 MNHEY, CDR2 SVGAGI. CDR3 residues: CASSYGQGTGTDTQYF. Written as DNA, the CDR3 is TGTGCCAGCAGTTACGGACAGGGCACGGGCACAGATACGCAGTATTTT.

This chain connects TRBV30 to TRBJ1-1, with a tentative D call TRBD1 (6 bases). In germline, CDR1 is GTSNPN, CDR2 SVGIG (reference sequence). CDR3 size: 11 residues. The DNA of the CDR3 is TGTGGAGGGGGAAGGAACACTGAAGCTTTCTTT. It codes for CGGGRNTEAFF. Combining the CDR3 with reference TRBV30 and TRBJ1-1 gives the whole variable domain SQTIHQWPATLVQPVGSPLSLECTVEGTSNPNLYWYRQAAGRGLQLLFYSVGIGQISSEVPQNLSASRPQDRQFILSSKKLLLSDSGFYLCGGGRNTEAFFGQGTRLTVV.

There are a few counts of this clone. The chain couples TRBV11-2 to TRBJ2-6; 10 bases are a match to TRBD1. The CDR3 spans 18 residues. V dropped 1 base and J dropped 2; count of bases not matched to a gene: 5. Germline loops: CDR1 SGHAT, CDR2 FQNNGV. The CDR3: CASSLGLDRGPGANVLTF. As DNA, the CDR3 is TGTGCCAGCAGCTTAGGATTAGACAGGGGGCCTGGGGCCAACGTCCTGACTTTC.

V and J are TRBV4-1 and TRBJ2-1; D gene ambiguous. From germline, CDR1 is MGHRA and CDR2 YSYEKL. Trimming cost V 3 bases and J 9 bases, with 6 bases left between them. The CDR3 is made up of 11 amino acids. The CDR3 sequence: CASSQGPEQFF. Written as DNA, the CDR3 is TGCGCCAGCAGCCAGGGCCCTGAGCAGTTCTTC.

The V call is TRBV5-4, the J call TRBJ1-1, with 9 bases lining up with TRBD1. The CDR3 is 14 residues long. Germline V gene data show CDR1 as SGHNT and CDR2 as YYREEE (reference sequence). V shed 7 bases and J 4 bases; nucleotides not matched to a gene: 8. CDR3 nucleotide sequence: TGTGCCAGCGCCCGGGGACAGGGAGGCACTGAAGCTTTCTTT. It codes for CASARGQGGTEAFF.

V gene TRBV29-1 combines with J gene TRBJ2-2, with 7 bases aligning to TRBD1. The CDR3 loop spans 14 amino acids. CDR1 is SQVTM and CDR2 is ANQGSEA in the germline V gene. The junction had 8 bases not matched to a gene; V was cut back by 6 bases and J by 4 bases. The CDR3 loop reads CSVLQGFRTGELFF. The CDR3 coding sequence is TGCAGCGTATTACAGGGGTTCCGCACCGGGGAGCTGTTTTTT.

CDR3 region: CSVARGFAYEQYF. CDR3 DNA sequence: TGCAGCGTTGCGCGAGGATTTGCCTACGAGCAGTACTTC. The chain joins TRBV29-1 to TRBJ2-7; D unclear. The CDR3 has 13 residues. Germline CDR1 and CDR2: SQVTM and ANQGSEA. The V end lost 4 bases, the J end lost 2 bases, and 12 bases lay between the germline ends.